This TCR beta chain stems from a study of T-cell memory formation after mild COVID-19. Trimming shortened V by 1 base and J by 0 bases, and 13 bases separated the two germline ends. CDR3 length equals 17 residues. Germline-derived CDR1 and CDR2 are SEHNR and FQNEAQ (reference sequence). This clonotype was observed a handful of times. TCRdb re-derived calls from the 5' RACE reads in MiXCR, one entry per CDR3 protein. Of over 60,000 distinct CDR3 sequences listed, over 15% are singletons. The chain carries TRBV7-9 and TRBJ2-1, with D perhaps matching TRBD1 or TRBD2 (5 bases each). The sequencing input was PBMCs or a T cell subset sorted from them (not recorded which). The clonotype was recovered from an adult woman who had mild COVID-19 (a few samples of this study predate the infection). Cell type and time point are not known. CDR3 sequence (DNA): TGTGCCAGCAGCTTAGGCATGGGGGACCCCTCCTACAATGAGCAGTTCTTC. Amino acid sequence: CASSLGMGDPSYNEQFF.